Listed below are T cell receptor beta chains from one sample, sequenced in a study of T cell repertoires in cytomegalovirus infection. MiXCR, run by TCRdb on the reads, gives a single entry per CDR3 protein. The profile shows 700,000 to 950,000 distinct CDR3 sequences, approximately 32% of them singletons. Their recognized antigens are unknown. The starting material was cultured CD8+ T cells from PBMCs, obtained from culture after CMV antigen stimulation. These receptors were taken from a human donor in good health (CMV status not recorded). Some clones in this sample may be carry-over from other donors' samples. Each CDR3 is given with its conserved first and last residue. Each record gives: clone size, J gene, V gene, D gene, CDR3 DNA, CDR3 protein. A D gene is named only where the DNA matches it firmly. Clone size is not always given. Where it is, it says once, few, many or a class for expanded clones.

size: few
J: TRBJ2-1
V: TRBV4-3
D: TRBD1
DNA: TGCGCCAGCAGCCGGGACAGGGGGCGTGATGAGCAGTTCTTC
CDR3: CASSRDRGRDEQFF

size: many
J: TRBJ1-5
V: TRBV6-6
D: NA
DNA: TGTGCCAGCAGTGGTACAGGGAATCAGCCCCAGCATTTT
CDR3: CASSGTGNQPQHF

size: few
J: TRBJ2-7
V: TRBV7-9
D: NA
DNA: TGTGCCAGCAGCTTAGACGGGACTTTTAGCTACGAGCAGTACTTC
CDR3: CASSLDGTFSYEQYF

size: NA
J: TRBJ2-7
V: TRBV7-2
D: NA
DNA: TGTGCCAACAGCTTCCGACAGGTCTACGAGCAGTACTTC
CDR3: CANSFRQVYEQYF

size: few
J: TRBJ2-1
V: TRBV12-5
D: NA
DNA: TGTGCTAGTGGTTGGGGAGTACAGCCCCTGTTGAGCGATGAGCAGTTCTTC
CDR3: CASGWGVQPLLSDEQFF

size: many
J: TRBJ2-3
V: TRBV7-6
D: TRBD2
DNA: TGTGCCAGCAGCTTAGTAGCGGGGGGTATCGCAGATACGCAGTATTTT
CDR3: CASSLVAGGIADTQYF

size: NA
J: TRBJ2-7
V: TRBV27
D: TRBD1
DNA: TGTGCCAGCAGTTGGCGGACAGGGGATCACTACGAGCAGTACTTC
CDR3: CASSWRTGDHYEQYF

size: NA
J: TRBJ2-3
V: TRBV10-3
D: TRBD2
DNA: TGTGCCACAACCAGACTAGCGGGGGGCATCACAGATACGCAGTATTTT
CDR3: CATTRLAGGITDTQYF

size: few
J: TRBJ2-2
V: TRBV7-8
D: TRBD1
DNA: TGTGCCAGCAGCGACGACAGGGGGGTTCTTTATAACACCGGGGAGCTGTTTTTT
CDR3: CASSDDRGVLYNTGELFF

size: once
J: TRBJ2-1
V: TRBV4-3
D: TRBD2
DNA: TGCGCCAGCAGCCCGACTAGCGGGGAGGACAATGAGCAGTTCTTC
CDR3: CASSPTSGEDNEQFF

size: many
J: TRBJ2-1
V: TRBV7-9
D: TRBD2
DNA: TGTGCCAGCAGCTTAAAAGGCGGGACTAGCGGTTACAATGAGCAGTTCTTC
CDR3: CASSLKGGTSGYNEQFF